Detailed here is one TCR beta chain. Here immunoSEQ multiplex PCR was the method, and the copy in TCRdb shows in-frame clones only, minus some. The table lists approximately 300,000 clones, approximately 90% of them singletons, with 6% to 8% in the top ten. These data are taken from a study of blood T cell repertoires in COVID-19. Overall study: Acute and convalescent COVID-19 specimens originated in the United States, Italy and Spain.

A Seattle source enrolled patients during active infection and followed them longitudinally. The sequence was obtained from a woman between 50 and 59 years old with COVID-19, enrolled during active disease. The sample taken for sequencing was peripheral blood.

The CDR3 loop reads CASSLAAGSYEQYF. CDR3 nucleotide sequence: TGTGCCAGCAGCTTGGCGGCGGGGTCCTACGAGCAGTACTTC. The chain joins TRBV5-4 to TRBJ2-7; a possible D gene is TRBD2 (6 bases). This CDR3 has 14 amino acids. Trimming left V 0 bases short and J 1 base short, with 8 bases between. CDR1 SGHNT and CDR2 YYREEE come from the germline V gene (reference sequence).